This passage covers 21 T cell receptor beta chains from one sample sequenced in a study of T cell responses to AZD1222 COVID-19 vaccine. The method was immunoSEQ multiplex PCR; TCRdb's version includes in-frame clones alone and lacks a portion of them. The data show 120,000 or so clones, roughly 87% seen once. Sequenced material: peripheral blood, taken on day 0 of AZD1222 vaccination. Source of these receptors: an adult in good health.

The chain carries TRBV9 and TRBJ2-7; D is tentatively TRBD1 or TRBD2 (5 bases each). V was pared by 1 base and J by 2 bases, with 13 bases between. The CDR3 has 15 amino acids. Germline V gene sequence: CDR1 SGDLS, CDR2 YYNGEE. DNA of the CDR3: TGTGCCAGCAGCGTAAGTCCGGGACCCGCCTACGAGCAGTACTTC. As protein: CASSVSPGPAYEQYF.

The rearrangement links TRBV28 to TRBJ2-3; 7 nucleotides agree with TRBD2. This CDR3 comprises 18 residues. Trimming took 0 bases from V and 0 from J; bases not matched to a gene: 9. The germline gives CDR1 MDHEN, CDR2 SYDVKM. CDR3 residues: CASSLWPPRGSSTDTQYF. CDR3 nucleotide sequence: TGTGCCAGCAGTTTATGGCCCCCTCGCGGGAGCAGCACAGATACGCAGTATTTT.

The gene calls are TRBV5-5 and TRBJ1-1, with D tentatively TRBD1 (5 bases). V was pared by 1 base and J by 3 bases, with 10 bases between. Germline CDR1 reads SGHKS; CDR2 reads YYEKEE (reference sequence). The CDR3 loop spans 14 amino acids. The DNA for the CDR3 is TGTGCCAGCAGCTTGTGGGGGGGTCACACTGAAGCTTTCTTT. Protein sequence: CASSLWGGHTEAFF.

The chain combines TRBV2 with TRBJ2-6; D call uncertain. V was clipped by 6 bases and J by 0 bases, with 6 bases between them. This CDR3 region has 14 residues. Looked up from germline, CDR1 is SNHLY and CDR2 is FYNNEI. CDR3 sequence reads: CASSRDSGANVLTF. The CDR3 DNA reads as TGTGCCAGCAGCAGAGACTCTGGGGCCAACGTCCTGACTTTC.

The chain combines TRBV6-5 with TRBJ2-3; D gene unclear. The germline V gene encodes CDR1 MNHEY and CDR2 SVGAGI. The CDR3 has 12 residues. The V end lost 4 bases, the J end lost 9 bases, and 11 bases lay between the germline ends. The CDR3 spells CASSLVRDTQYF. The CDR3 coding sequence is TGTGCCAGCAGTTTGGTCCGCGACACGCAGTATTTT.

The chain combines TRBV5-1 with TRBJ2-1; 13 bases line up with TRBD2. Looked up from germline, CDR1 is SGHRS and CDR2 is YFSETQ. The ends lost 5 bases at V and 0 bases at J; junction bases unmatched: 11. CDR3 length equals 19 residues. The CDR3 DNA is TGCGCCAGCAGTCAAGGACTAGCGGGAGAGTCCCCCTCCTACAATGAGCAGTTCTTC. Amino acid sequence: CASSQGLAGESPSYNEQFF.

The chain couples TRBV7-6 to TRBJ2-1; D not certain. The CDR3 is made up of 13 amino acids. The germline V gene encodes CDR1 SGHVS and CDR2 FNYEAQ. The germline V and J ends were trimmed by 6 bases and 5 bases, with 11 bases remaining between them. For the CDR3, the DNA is TGTGCCAGCAGTTCTGACGAGAACAATGAGCAGTTCTTC. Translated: CASSSDENNEQFF.

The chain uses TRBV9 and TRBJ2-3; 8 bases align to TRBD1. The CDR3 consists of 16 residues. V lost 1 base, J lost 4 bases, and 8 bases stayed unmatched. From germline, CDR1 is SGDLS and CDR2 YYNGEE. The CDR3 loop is CASSVHGTGGADTQYF. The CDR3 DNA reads TGTGCCAGCAGCGTACACGGCACAGGGGGTGCAGATACGCAGTATTTT.

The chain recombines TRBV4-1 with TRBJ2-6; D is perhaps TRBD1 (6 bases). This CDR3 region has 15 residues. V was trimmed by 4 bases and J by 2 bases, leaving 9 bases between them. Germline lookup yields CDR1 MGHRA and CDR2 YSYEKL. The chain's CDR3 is CASSLRGPGANVLTF. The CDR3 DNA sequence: TGCGCCAGCAGCCTCAGGGGCCCTGGGGCCAACGTCCTGACTTTC.

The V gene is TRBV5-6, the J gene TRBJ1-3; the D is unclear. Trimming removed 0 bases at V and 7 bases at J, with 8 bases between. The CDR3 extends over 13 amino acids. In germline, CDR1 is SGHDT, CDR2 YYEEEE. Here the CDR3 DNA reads TGTGCCAGCAGCTTGGGCGTGGGGAACACCATATATTTT. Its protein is CASSLGVGNTIYF.

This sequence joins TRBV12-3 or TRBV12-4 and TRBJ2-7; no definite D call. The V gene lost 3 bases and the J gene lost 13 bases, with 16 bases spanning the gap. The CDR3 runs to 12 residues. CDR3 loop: CASSLSGPGLYF. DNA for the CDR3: TGTGCCAGCAGTTTGAGTGGGCCGGGTTTATACTTC.

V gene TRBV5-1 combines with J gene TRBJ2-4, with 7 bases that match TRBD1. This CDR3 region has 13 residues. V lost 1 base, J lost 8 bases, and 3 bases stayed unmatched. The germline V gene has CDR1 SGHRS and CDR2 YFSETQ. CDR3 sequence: CASSLSDRDIQYF. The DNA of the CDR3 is TGCGCCAGCAGCTTGAGCGACAGGGACATTCAGTACTTC.

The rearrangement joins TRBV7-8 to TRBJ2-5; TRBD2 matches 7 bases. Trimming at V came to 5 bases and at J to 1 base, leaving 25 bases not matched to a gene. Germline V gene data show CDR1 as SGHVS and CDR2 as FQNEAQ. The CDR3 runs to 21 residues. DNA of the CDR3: TGTGCCAGCAGCCCAAGACGAATGGCTAGCGGACCGGTCGAACCCCAAGAGACCCAGTACTTC. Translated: CASSPRRMASGPVEPQETQYF.

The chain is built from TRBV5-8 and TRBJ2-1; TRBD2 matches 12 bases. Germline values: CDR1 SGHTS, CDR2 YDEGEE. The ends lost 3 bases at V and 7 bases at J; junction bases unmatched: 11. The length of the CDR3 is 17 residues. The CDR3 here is CASSYSPLAGGRNEQFF. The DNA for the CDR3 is TGTGCCAGCAGCTATTCGCCGCTAGCGGGGGGGCGTAATGAGCAGTTCTTC.

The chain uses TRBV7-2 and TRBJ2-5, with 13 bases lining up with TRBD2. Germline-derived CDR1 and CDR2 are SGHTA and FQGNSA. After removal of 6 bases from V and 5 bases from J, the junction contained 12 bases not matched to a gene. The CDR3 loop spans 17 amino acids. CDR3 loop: CASSSRLAGGRWETQYF. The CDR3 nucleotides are TGTGCCAGCAGTTCTCGACTAGCGGGGGGTCGGTGGGAGACCCAGTACTTC.

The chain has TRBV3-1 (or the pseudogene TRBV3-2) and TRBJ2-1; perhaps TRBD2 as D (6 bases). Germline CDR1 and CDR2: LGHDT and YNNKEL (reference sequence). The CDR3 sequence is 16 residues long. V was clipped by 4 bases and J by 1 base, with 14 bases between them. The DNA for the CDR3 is TGTGCCAGCAGCCCCCGAGGCGGAGGGTCCTACAATGAGCAGTTCTTC. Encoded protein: CASSPRGGGSYNEQFF.

CDR3 region: CASSLRQGRTQYF. Written as DNA, the CDR3 is TGTGCCAGCAGTCTCCGACAGGGGAGGACCCAGTACTTC. The rearrangement links TRBV6-5 to TRBJ2-5; 8 bases fit TRBD1. Looked up from germline, CDR1 is MNHEY and CDR2 is SVGAGI. V lost 5 bases and J lost 7; bases outside the gene matches: 6. The CDR3 sequence is 13 residues long.

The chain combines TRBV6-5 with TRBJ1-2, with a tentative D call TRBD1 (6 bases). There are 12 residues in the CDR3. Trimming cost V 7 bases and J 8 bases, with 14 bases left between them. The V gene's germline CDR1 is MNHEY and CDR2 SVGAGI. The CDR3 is CASTEDSPGYTF. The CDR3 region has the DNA TGTGCCAGCACCGAGGACAGTCCCGGCTACACCTTC.

CDR3 bases: TGTGCCAGCAGTCACAGGGGTCAGCCCCAGCATTTT. This encodes CASSHRGQPQHF. The chain carries TRBV27 and TRBJ1-5; TRBD1 matches at 7 bases. The CDR3 extends over 12 amino acids. Germline CDR1 MNHEY, CDR2 SMNVEV (reference sequence). The ends lost 5 bases at V and 6 bases at J; junction bases unmatched: 1.

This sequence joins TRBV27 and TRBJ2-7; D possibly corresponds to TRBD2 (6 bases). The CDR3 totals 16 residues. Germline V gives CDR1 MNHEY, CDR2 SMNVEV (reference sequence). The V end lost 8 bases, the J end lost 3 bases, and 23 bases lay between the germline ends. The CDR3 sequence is CASGLNSGGGVYEQYF. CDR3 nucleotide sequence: TGTGCCAGCGGATTAAACTCAGGTGGAGGGGTCTACGAGCAGTACTTC.

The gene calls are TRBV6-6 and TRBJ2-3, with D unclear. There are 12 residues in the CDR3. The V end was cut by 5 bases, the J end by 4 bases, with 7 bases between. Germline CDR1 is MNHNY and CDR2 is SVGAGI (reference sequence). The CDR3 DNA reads TGTGCCAGCAGTGTAGGGCCAGATACGCAGTATTTT. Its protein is CASSVGPDTQYF.